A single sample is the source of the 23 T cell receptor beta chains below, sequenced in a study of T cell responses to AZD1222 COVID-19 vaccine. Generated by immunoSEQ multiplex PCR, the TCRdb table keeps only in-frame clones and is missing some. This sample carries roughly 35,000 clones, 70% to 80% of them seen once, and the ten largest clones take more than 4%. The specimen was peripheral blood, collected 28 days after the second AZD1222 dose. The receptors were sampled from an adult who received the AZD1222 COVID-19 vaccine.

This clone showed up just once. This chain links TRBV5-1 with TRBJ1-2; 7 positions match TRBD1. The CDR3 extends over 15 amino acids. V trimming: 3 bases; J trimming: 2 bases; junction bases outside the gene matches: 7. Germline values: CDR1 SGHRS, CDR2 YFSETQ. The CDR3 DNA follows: TGCGCCAGCAGCTCGACAGGGAGTAGGAACTATGGCTACACCTTC. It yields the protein CASSSTGSRNYGYTF.

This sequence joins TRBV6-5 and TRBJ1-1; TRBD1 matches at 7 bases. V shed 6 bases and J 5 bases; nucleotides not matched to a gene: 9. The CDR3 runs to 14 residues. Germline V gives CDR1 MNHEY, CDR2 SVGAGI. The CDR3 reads CASSPRQGGTEAFF. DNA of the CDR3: TGTGCCAGCAGCCCCCGACAGGGTGGTACTGAAGCTTTCTTT.

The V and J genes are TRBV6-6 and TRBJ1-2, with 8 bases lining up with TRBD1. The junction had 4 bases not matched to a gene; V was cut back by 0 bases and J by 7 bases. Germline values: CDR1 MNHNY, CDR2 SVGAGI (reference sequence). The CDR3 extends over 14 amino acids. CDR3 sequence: CASSYSPGTGGYTF. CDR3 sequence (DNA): TGTGCCAGCAGTTACTCGCCCGGGACAGGTGGCTACACCTTC.

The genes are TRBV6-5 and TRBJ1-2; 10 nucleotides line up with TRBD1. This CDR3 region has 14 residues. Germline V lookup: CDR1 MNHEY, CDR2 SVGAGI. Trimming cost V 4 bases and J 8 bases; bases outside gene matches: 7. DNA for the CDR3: TGTGCCAGCAGTTGGGGGGGACAGGGGAGAGGCTACACCTTC. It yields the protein CASSWGGQGRGYTF.

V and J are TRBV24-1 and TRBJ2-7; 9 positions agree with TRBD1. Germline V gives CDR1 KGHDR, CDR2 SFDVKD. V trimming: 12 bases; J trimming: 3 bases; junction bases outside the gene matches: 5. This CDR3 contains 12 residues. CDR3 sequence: CAAGTGRYEQYV. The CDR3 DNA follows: TGTGCCGCAGGGACAGGGCGCTACGAGCAGTACGTC.

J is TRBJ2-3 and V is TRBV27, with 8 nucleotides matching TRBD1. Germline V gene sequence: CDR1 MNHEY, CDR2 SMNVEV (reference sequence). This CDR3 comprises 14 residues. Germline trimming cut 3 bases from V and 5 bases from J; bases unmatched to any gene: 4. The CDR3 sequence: CASSFRGRGDTQYF. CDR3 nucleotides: TGTGCCAGCAGTTTCAGGGGGCGCGGAGATACGCAGTATTTT.

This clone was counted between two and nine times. The DNA of the CDR3 is TGTGCCACCAGTGAGGCAGGGTTCGGTGGCTACACCTTC. Encoded protein: CATSEAGFGGYTF. V is TRBV24-1 and J is TRBJ1-2, with D perhaps matching TRBD1 (5 bases). V was trimmed by 4 bases and J by 7 bases, leaving 12 bases between them. In germline, CDR1 is KGHDR, CDR2 SFDVKD. This CDR3 is built from 13 residues.

CDR3 DNA sequence: TGCGCCAGCAGGCTAAGCCAACAGGGCTCGGGGAACACCATATATTTT. This encodes CASRLSQQGSGNTIYF. This chain joins TRBV4-1 and TRBJ1-3; possible D gene TRBD1, 6 bases. CDR1 MGHRA and CDR2 YSYEKL come from the germline V gene. The CDR3 loop spans 16 amino acids. The V end lost 6 bases, the J end lost 7 bases, and 22 bases lay between the germline ends.

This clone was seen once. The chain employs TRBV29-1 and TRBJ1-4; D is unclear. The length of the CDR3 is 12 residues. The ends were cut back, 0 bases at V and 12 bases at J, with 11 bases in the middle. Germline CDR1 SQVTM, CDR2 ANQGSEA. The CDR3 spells CSVEDFPGELFF. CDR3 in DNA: TGCAGCGTTGAAGATTTCCCTGGGGAACTGTTTTTT.

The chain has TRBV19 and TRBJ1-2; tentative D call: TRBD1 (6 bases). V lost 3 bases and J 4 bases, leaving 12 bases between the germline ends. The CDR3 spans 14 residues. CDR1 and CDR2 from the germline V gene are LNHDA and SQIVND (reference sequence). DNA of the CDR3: TGTGCCAGTAGTATTAATGGACAGACCTATGGCTACACCTTC. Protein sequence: CASSINGQTYGYTF.

CDR3 in DNA: TGTGCCAGCTCACTGGGACAGGGGATAAACACCATATATTTT. This translates into CASSLGQGINTIYF. V and J are TRBV18 and TRBJ1-3; 10 bases match TRBD1. V shed 4 bases, J shed 6 bases, and the junction held 3 bases outside the gene matches. Germline values: CDR1 KGHSH, CDR2 LQKENI. The CDR3 is made up of 14 amino acids.

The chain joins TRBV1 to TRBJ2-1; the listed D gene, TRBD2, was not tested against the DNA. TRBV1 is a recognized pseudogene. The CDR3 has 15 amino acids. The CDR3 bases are TGCACCAGCAGCCACAGCGGGGGGCCTTGCAATGAGCAGTTCTTC. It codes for CTSSHSGGPCNEQFF.

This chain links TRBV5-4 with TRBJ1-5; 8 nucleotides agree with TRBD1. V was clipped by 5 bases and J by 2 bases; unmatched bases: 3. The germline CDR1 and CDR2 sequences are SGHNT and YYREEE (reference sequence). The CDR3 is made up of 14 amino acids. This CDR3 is CASSPGQGNQPQHF. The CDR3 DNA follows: TGTGCCAGCAGTCCGGGACAGGGCAATCAGCCCCAGCATTTT.

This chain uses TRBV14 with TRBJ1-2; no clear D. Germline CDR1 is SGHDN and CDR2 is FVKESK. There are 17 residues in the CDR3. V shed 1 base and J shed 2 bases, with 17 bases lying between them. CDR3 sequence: CASSQVLFMGLNYGYTF. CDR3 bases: TGTGCCAGCAGCCAAGTCCTTTTTATGGGTCTCAACTATGGCTACACCTTC. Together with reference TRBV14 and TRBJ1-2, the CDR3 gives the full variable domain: EAGVTQFPSHSVIEKGQTVTLRCDPISGHDNLYWYRRVMGKEIKFLLHFVKESKQDESGMPNNRFLAERTGGTYSTLKVQPAELEDSGVYFCASSQVLFMGLNYGYTFGSGTRLTVV.

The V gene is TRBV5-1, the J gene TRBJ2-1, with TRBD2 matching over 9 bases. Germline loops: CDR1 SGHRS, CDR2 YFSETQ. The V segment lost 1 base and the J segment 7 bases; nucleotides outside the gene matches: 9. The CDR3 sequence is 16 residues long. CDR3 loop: CASSLTLAGVSNEQFF. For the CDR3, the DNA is TGCGCCAGCAGCTTGACCTTAGCGGGAGTTAGTAATGAGCAGTTCTTC.

CDR3 DNA sequence: TGCGCCAGCAAGGTGTCAGGGGGCGCGATCACTGAAGCTTTCTTT. Translating gives CASKVSGGAITEAFF. V usage is TRBV5-1 and J usage is TRBJ1-1, with 8 bases matching TRBD1. With 6 bases clipped from V and 4 bases from J, the junction kept 11 bases outside the gene matches. Per the germline V gene, CDR1 is SGHRS and CDR2 is YFSETQ. The CDR3 spans 15 residues. The whole variable domain, remainder taken from reference TRBV5-1 and TRBJ1-1, is KAGVTQTPRYLIKTRGQQVTLSCSPISGHRSVSWYQQTPGQGLQFLFEYFSETQRNKGNFPGRFSGRQFSNSRSEMNVSTLELGDSALYLCASKVSGGAITEAFFGQGTRLTVV.

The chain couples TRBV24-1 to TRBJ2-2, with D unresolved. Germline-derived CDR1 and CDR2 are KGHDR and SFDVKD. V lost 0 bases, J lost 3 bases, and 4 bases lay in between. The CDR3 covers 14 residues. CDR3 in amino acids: CATSDLRDTGELFF. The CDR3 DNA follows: TGTGCCACCAGTGATTTGAGGGACACCGGGGAGCTGTTTTTT.

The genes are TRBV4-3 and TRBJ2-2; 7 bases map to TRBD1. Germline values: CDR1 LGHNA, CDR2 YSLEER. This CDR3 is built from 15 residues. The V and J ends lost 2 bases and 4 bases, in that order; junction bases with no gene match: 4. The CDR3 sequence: CASSQQGQFTGELFF. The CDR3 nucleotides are TGCGCCAGCAGCCAACAGGGACAGTTCACCGGGGAGCTGTTTTTT.

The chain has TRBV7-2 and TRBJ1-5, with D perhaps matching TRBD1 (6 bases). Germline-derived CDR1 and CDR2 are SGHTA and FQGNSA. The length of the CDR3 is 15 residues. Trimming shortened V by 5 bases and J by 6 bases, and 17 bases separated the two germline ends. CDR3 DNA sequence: TGTGCCAGCAGCCCCGGGAGGGGGGCCGGTCAGCCCCAGCATTTT. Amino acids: CASSPGRGAGQPQHF.

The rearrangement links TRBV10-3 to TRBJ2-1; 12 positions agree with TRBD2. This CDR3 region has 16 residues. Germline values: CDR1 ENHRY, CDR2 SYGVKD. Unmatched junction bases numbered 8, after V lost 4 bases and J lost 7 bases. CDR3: CAISGASGRAGNEQFF. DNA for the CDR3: TGTGCCATCAGTGGCGCTAGCGGGAGGGCTGGTAATGAGCAGTTCTTC.

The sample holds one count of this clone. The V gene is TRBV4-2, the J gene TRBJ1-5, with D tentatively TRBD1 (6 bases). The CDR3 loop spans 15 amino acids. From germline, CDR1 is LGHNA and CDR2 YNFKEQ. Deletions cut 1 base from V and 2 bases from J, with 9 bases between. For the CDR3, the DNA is TGTGCCAGCAGCCAAGGCCGGACAGGCAATCAGCCCCAGCATTTT. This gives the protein CASSQGRTGNQPQHF.

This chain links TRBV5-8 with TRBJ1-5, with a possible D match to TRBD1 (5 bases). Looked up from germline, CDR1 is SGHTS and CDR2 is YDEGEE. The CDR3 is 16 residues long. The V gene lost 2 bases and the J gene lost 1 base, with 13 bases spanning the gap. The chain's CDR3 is CASSLQVALSNQPQHF. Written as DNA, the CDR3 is TGTGCCAGCAGCTTACAGGTAGCGTTGAGCAATCAGCCCCAGCATTTT.

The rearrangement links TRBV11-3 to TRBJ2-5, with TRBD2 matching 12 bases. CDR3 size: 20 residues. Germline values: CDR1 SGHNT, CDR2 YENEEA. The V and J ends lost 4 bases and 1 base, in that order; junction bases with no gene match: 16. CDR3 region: CASSYPLGLAGGPGQETQYF. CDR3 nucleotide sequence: TGTGCCAGCAGCTACCCCTTAGGGCTAGCGGGAGGGCCCGGCCAAGAGACCCAGTACTTC.